A selection of T cell receptor beta chains follows, all from one sample in a study of blood T cell repertoires in COVID-19. Here immunoSEQ multiplex PCR was the method, and the copy in TCRdb shows in-frame clones only, minus some. This table has about 94,000 clones, 80% appearing once. Input material: peripheral blood. The receptors derive from a human donor in a cohort sampled during active COVID-19. Both conserved end residues are part of each CDR3. Fields, in order: D gene, clone size, V gene, J gene, CDR3 DNA, CDR3 protein. The D gene is left open where the match is weak. Size is omitted from some rows. Given values are once, few, many or a class for expanded clones.

d_gene: .
abundance: .
v_gene: TRBV27
j_gene: TRBJ2-3
CDR3nt: TGTGCCAGCAGTTTAAGGGGGTCCCCCCCCACAGATACGCAGTATTTT
CDR3aa: CASSLRGSPPTDTQYF

d_gene: TRBD1
abundance: .
v_gene: TRBV11-3
j_gene: TRBJ1-1
CDR3nt: TGTGCCAGCAGCCGGGACAGCAATCAAGCTTTCTTT
CDR3aa: CASSRDSNQAFF

d_gene: .
abundance: .
v_gene: TRBV27
j_gene: TRBJ1-4
CDR3nt: TGTGCCAGCAGCCCAGGCACTACTAATGAAAAACTGTTTTTT
CDR3aa: CASSPGTTNEKLFF

d_gene: .
abundance: .
v_gene: TRBV18
j_gene: TRBJ2-1
CDR3nt: TGTGCCAGCCGCCTAGGATCCTACAATGAGCAGTTCTTC
CDR3aa: CASRLGSYNEQFF

d_gene: .
abundance: .
v_gene: TRBV27
j_gene: TRBJ2-7
CDR3nt: TGTGCCAGCAGTTTATTCGGGTCCCTATCCTACGAGCAGTACTTC
CDR3aa: CASSLFGSLSYEQYF

d_gene: TRBD1
abundance: once
v_gene: TRBV27
j_gene: TRBJ2-7
CDR3nt: TGTGCCACCCAATCGGGACAGGGGTCCTACGAGCAGTACTTC
CDR3aa: CATQSGQGSYEQYF

d_gene: TRBD2
abundance: .
v_gene: TRBV5-4
j_gene: TRBJ2-7
CDR3nt: TGTGCCAGCAGCAACCGGGGGGTGGCGGGAGGGGGGGAGCAGTACTTC
CDR3aa: CASSNRGVAGGGEQYF

d_gene: TRBD1
abundance: .
v_gene: TRBV2
j_gene: TRBJ1-1
CDR3nt: TGTGCCAGCAGTTCGACAGGGATGACTGAAGCTTTCTTT
CDR3aa: CASSSTGMTEAFF

d_gene: .
abundance: .
v_gene: TRBV29-1
j_gene: TRBJ2-7
CDR3nt: TGCAGCTTCAAGCAGGGGGGCCACGAGCAGTACTTC
CDR3aa: CSFKQGGHEQYF

d_gene: TRBD2
abundance: .
v_gene: TRBV18
j_gene: TRBJ2-5
CDR3nt: TGTGCCAGCTCACTGAGGGGAGGGGACCAAGAGACCCAGTACTTC
CDR3aa: CASSLRGGDQETQYF

d_gene: .
abundance: .
v_gene: TRBV5-6
j_gene: TRBJ1-2
CDR3nt: TGTGCCAGCAGCTTGGCCGGAGTCTCTAACTATGGCTACACCTTC
CDR3aa: CASSLAGVSNYGYTF

d_gene: TRBD1
abundance: .
v_gene: TRBV6-5
j_gene: TRBJ2-7
CDR3nt: TGTGCCAGCAGGAGCGCGGGACAGGGAGCCTACGAGCAGTACTTC
CDR3aa: CASRSAGQGAYEQYF

d_gene: TRBD1
abundance: .
v_gene: TRBV4-2
j_gene: TRBJ1-4
CDR3nt: TGTGCCAGCAGCCAAGAGGGACAGGGGGATGAAAAACTGTTTTTT
CDR3aa: CASSQEGQGDEKLFF

d_gene: TRBD2
abundance: once
v_gene: TRBV13
j_gene: TRBJ2-3
CDR3nt: TGTGCCAGCAGGGGTGGGACTAGCGGCAGCACAGATACGCAGTATTTT
CDR3aa: CASRGGTSGSTDTQYF

d_gene: TRBD2
abundance: .
v_gene: TRBV7-9
j_gene: TRBJ2-1
CDR3nt: TGTGCCAGCAGCTTAGCAAGCGGGAGGCTGAATGAGCAGTTCTTC
CDR3aa: CASSLASGRLNEQFF

d_gene: TRBD1
abundance: .
v_gene: TRBV19
j_gene: TRBJ1-4
CDR3nt: TGTGCCAGTAAGGGGGACAGCCTTAATGAAAAACTGTTTTTT
CDR3aa: CASKGDSLNEKLFF

d_gene: .
abundance: .
v_gene: TRBV11-2
j_gene: TRBJ1-1
CDR3nt: TGTGCCAGCAGCCCCCCGGGAGGCACTGAAGCTTTCTTT
CDR3aa: CASSPPGGTEAFF

d_gene: TRBD1
abundance: .
v_gene: TRBV6-4
j_gene: TRBJ1-6
CDR3nt: TGTGCCAGCAGTGAGGGGACAGCCAATTCACCCCTCCACTTT
CDR3aa: CASSEGTANSPLHF